This T cell receptor beta chain was identified during a study of beta chain features in type 1 diabetes (dated by TCRdb to 2017 to 2018). The study in broad terms: Mean age, gender distribution, total cell number and subset yield were not different between patients and healthy donors. In the study, TCRB repertoires of sorted circulating CD4+ T cell subsets from recently diagnosed type 1 diabetes patients were compared with those of matched healthy donors. Regulatory and stem cell-like memory subsets were obtained from only 8 patients and about 8 healthy donors, while naive and central memory subsets were obtained from all 30 or so donors. Across all samples, around 100 million sorted cells were examined, and cell number per subset correlated strongly with RNA yield.

The germline V gene yields ENHRY for CDR1 and SYGVKD for CDR2. From the cysteine through the phenylalanine, the CDR3 covers 14 amino acids. Solely the CDR3 DNA is kept, with 42 bases framed from the first base. The V end gives up 10 bases and the J end 5 bases, leaving 12 bases in the junction not matched to a gene. To note about this clone: Its antigen remains unidentified. No much larger clonotype is one base removed from it; base qualities were not supplied.

Each donor gave one peripheral blood draw, averaging approximately 0.12 L, which was collected into heparinised tubes. A BD FACSAria II was used to sort naive, central memory, regulatory and stem cell-like memory CD4+ T cells with a panel that included CD45RO, CCR7, CD25, CD127, CD95 and CD27. All sorted populations exceeded 98% purity. PBMCs were separated immediately by Lymphoprep density gradient centrifugation and were stained directly, without being cultured. So that batch effects would be minimized, each experiment stained and sorted samples in pairs, pairing one healthy donor with one patient. The entire isolated RNA was reverse transcribed using the High Capacity cDNA Reverse Transcription Kit, and thus expressed TCRB transcripts were sequenced. Naive, central memory and regulatory T cell samples underwent deep immunoSEQ sequencing, averaging about 3.57 million total reads per sample. Sorted cells were lysed in RLT buffer and RNA was extracted with DNase-treated RNeasy Micro or Mini kits, depending on cell number. Each cell subset was processed separately to prevent cross-contamination, with patient and healthy donor samples processed together. Using the immunoSEQ multiplex PCR, TCRB sequences were amplified from cDNA into 87-bp fragments spanning the CDR3 region. Sequencing of the amplicons was done on the Illumina HiSeq platform. As for the authors' bioinformatics: PCR bias was corrected computationally using synthetic template baselines, and reads within Hamming distance 2 were collapsed, with unmergeable singletons discarded. Reads were aligned against IMGT to assign V, D and J genes, CDR3 length and insertions or deletions at six rearrangement sites. Within each subset, clonotype counts were normalized to sorted cell number, and only after that were true diversity and Gini coefficients computed with the tcR R package. The overlap coefficient, calculated on TCRB nucleotide sequences, was used to measure repertoire sharing. As a proxy for the pre-selection repertoire, out-of-frame TCRB sequences from naive cells were analyzed. TCRdb holds this immuneACCESS table with in-frame rearrangements only. Some clones are missing; in checked studies, unresolved V genes explain under half, and the rest has no known cause. D and trimming come from the DNA, and the V and J calls and clone size come from that table. This sample lists 620,000 or so clones; roughly a sixth were detected once. The ten largest clones take up 0.093% of the sample.

What the authors observed across the whole study: PCR may preferentially amplify shorter templates, but because patient and control samples were amplified and corrected together, any resulting skew would affect both groups equally. Naive, central memory and regulatory TCRB repertoires appeared to be more similar among patients than among healthy donors. A moderate but significant shortening of TCRB CDR3 length was observed in type 1 diabetes patients in all four CD4+ subsets. Because small numbers of individuals were included in the HLA sub-analyses, any influence of HLA type on TCRB rearrangement was left unresolved. Because cDNA rather than genomic DNA was sequenced, highly expressing activated cells could have been over-represented, although no difference in activation and CD3 levels was found between groups. Fewer insertions and more nucleotide deletions at VDJ recombination sites were observed in patients with type 1 diabetes, implying thymic rearrangement abnormalities.

The rearranged chain carries TRBV10-3 and TRBJ2-3; 7 bases in the middle match TRBD1. The TCR originated in a man aged 18 to 30 in good health. Sequencing was carried out using naive CD4+ T cells from blood. Explained via the paper, the cell subset or site label denotes: true naive CD4+ T cells. Here the CDR3 is given as CATTRNTGEDTQYF. The DNA sequence is given as TGTGCCACCACGAGGAATACAGGGGAAGATACGCAGTATTTT.